These 16 T cell receptor beta chains came from one sample sequenced in a study of CD8+CD57+ T cells in acquired aplastic anemia. Template material for TCR beta VDJ and CDR3 profiling consisted of genomic DNA. Via MiXCR, TCRdb re-called the reads, giving one row per CDR3 protein. The data show approximately 200,000 distinct CDR3 sequences, with roughly 55% seen just once and around 28% held by the top ten. The specimen sequenced was sorted CD4+, CD8+, or CD8+CD57+ T cells (not recorded which) from PBMCs. These receptors all stem from a human donor in good health.

The rearrangement uses TRBV12-3 or TRBV12-4 and TRBJ1-1; D may be TRBD1 (6 bases). V shed 7 bases and J shed 11 bases, with 20 bases lying between them. The CDR3 is 13 residues long. This CDR3 is CASTEQGPTNAFF. The CDR3 region has the DNA TGTGCCAGCACCGAACAGGGACCGACTAATGCTTTCTTT.

The chain carries TRBV7-2 and TRBJ2-5; D may be TRBD1 or TRBD2 (6 bases each). The ends were cut back, 2 bases at V and 4 bases at J, with 14 bases in the middle. The germline V gene has CDR1 SGHTA and CDR2 FQGNSA. This CDR3 comprises 15 residues. Here the CDR3 reads CASSLIGGRGETQYF. CDR3 sequence (DNA): TGTGCCAGCAGCTTAATAGGGGGGCGGGGAGAGACCCAGTACTTC.

This chain uses TRBV5-4 with TRBJ2-2; D is uncertain. The CDR3 is made up of 17 amino acids. Germline CDR1 and CDR2: SGHNT and YYREEE (reference sequence). The V end lost 2 bases, the J end lost 7 bases, and 21 bases lay between the germline ends. The CDR3 protein is CASSLALSSPWDGELFF. The CDR3, as DNA: TGTGCCAGCAGCTTAGCTCTCAGTTCCCCCTGGGACGGGGAGCTGTTTTTT.

The rearrangement uses TRBV5-6 and TRBJ1-2; D is uncertain. Germline CDR1 and CDR2: SGHDT and YYEEEE. V lost 2 bases, J lost 0 bases, and 8 bases lay in between. This CDR3 has 14 amino acids. The CDR3, as DNA: TGTGCCAGCAGCTTACAAGCAGCTAACTATGGCTACACCTTC. Its protein product is CASSLQAANYGYTF.

This rearrangement joins TRBV29-1 to TRBJ2-7, with D perhaps TRBD2 (5 bases). The V end lost 6 bases, the J end lost 3 bases, and 12 bases lay between the germline ends. The CDR3 loop spans 12 amino acids. Per the germline V gene, CDR1 is SQVTM and CDR2 is ANQGSEA. The DNA of the CDR3 is TGCAGCGTGACTACTACGAGCTACGAGCAGTACTTC. Translating it yields CSVTTTSYEQYF.

The J gene is TRBJ2-3, the V gene TRBV9, with TRBD2 as a possible D gene (5 bases). V was clipped by 4 bases and J by 0 bases, with 15 bases between them. From germline, CDR1 is SGDLS and CDR2 YYNGEE. This CDR3 region has 16 residues. CDR3 nucleotides: TGTGCCAGCAGCCCAAGATCTCTAGCAAGCACAGATACGCAGTATTTT. This gives the protein CASSPRSLASTDTQYF.

CDR3 in amino acids: CASSPKAGVGYTF. As DNA, the CDR3 is TGTGCCAGCAGCCCAAAAGCGGGGGTGGGCTACACCTTC. V usage is TRBV9 and J usage is TRBJ1-2; perhaps TRBD1 as D (5 bases). Germline CDR1 and CDR2: SGDLS and YYNGEE. V gave up 4 bases and J gave up 8 bases, with 15 bases separating them. CDR3 length: 13 residues.

The chain couples TRBV20-1 to TRBJ2-3; 7 bases are shared with TRBD1. V dropped 5 bases and J dropped 7; count of bases not matched to a gene: 9. Germline CDR1 DFQATT, CDR2 SNEGSKA (reference sequence). This CDR3 region has 13 residues. This CDR3 reads CSALGQVRYTQYF. The CDR3 bases are TGCAGTGCTCTAGGACAGGTGCGATATACGCAGTATTTT.

The CDR3 protein is CATSRGGSTEAFF. For the CDR3, the DNA is TGTGCCACCAGCCGCGGGGGAAGCACTGAAGCTTTCTTT. V usage is TRBV15 and J usage is TRBJ1-1, with D perhaps matching TRBD1 (5 bases). V was trimmed by 5 bases and J by 4 bases, leaving 11 bases between them. In germline, CDR1 is LNHNV, CDR2 YYDKDF (reference sequence). The CDR3 runs to 13 residues.

In this sample, this clonotype turned up once. The CDR3 is CASSPGLAGGDEQFF. The CDR3 DNA sequence: TGCGCCAGCAGCCCGGGACTAGCGGGAGGAGATGAGCAGTTCTTC. The chain has TRBV5-1 and TRBJ2-1; 15 nucleotides agree with TRBD2. Germline V gives CDR1 SGHRS, CDR2 YFSETQ. Trimming took 4 bases from V and 8 from J; bases not matched to a gene: 4. CDR3 length: 15 amino acids.

This clonotype showed up many times. CDR3 sequence reads: CASTTQSGLQETQYF. In DNA, the CDR3 is TGTGCCAGCACGACCCAATCCGGGTTGCAAGAGACCCAGTACTTC. This chain uses TRBV9 with TRBJ2-5; D is ambiguous. The CDR3 contains 15 residues. V was pared by 6 bases and J by 2 bases, with 17 bases between. Germline V gene lookup returns CDR1 SGDLS and CDR2 YYNGEE.

This clonotype was counted between two and nine times. J is TRBJ2-3 and V is TRBV5-1; 10 bases agree with TRBD1. CDR1 and CDR2 from the germline V gene are SGHRS and YFSETQ. V was pared by 3 bases and J by 3 bases, with 7 bases of the junction left unmatched. This CDR3 is 16 amino acids long. CDR3 sequence: CASSSDRGIITDTQYF. CDR3 nucleotides: TGCGCCAGCAGCTCGGACAGGGGGATAATTACAGATACGCAGTATTTT.

The gene calls are TRBV20-1 and TRBJ1-2; weak D call: TRBD1 (5 bases). The CDR3 runs 13 residues. Trimming pared 5 bases from V and 8 bases from J, leaving 18 bases between. CDR1 is DFQATT and CDR2 is SNEGSKA in the germline V gene (reference sequence). The CDR3 coding sequence is TGCAGTGCTCCCTCCAGGGTGACGGGAGGCTACACCTTC. This translates into CSAPSRVTGGYTF.

In this sample, this clonotype turned up many times. DNA of the CDR3: TGCGCCAGCAATGATGGGGGATCGGCCTACGAGCAGTACTTC. Encoded protein: CASNDGGSAYEQYF. The rearrangement joins TRBV10-2 to TRBJ2-7; tentatively, D is TRBD1 or TRBD2 (5 bases each). V was cut by 7 bases and J by 2 bases, with 15 bases left in between. The CDR3 spans 14 residues. The germline V gene encodes CDR1 WSHSY and CDR2 SAAADI.

Turning to this clonotype: Relative to the germline gene, one junction end is altered; a read error may explain this. V usage is TRBV7-7 and J usage is TRBJ2-7, with D possibly TRBD2 on 6 matching bases. Germline V gives CDR1 SSHAT, CDR2 FNYEAQ (reference sequence). The CDR3 loop spans 15 amino acids. The CDR3 sequence is CASSLAEGRVGEQYF. In DNA, the CDR3 is TGTGCTAGCAGCTTAGCGGAGGGCAGGGTCGGCGAGCAGTACTTC.

The V gene is TRBV7-8, the J gene TRBJ1-4; no definite D call. The CDR3 is made up of 14 amino acids. Trimming cost V 0 bases and J 3 bases, with 5 bases left between them. Per germline, CDR1 SGHVS and CDR2 FQNEAQ. Here the CDR3 DNA reads TGTGCCAGCAGCTTAGCGGGAGCTAATGAAAAACTGTTTTTT. The encoded protein is CASSLAGANEKLFF.